This T cell receptor (beta chain) is drawn from a study of CXCR3-negative and CXCR3-positive naive CD8 T cells. The authors prepared UMI-labeled TRB cDNA libraries by 5' RACE. With the 5' RACE reads reprocessed, TCRdb shows one record per CDR3 protein and no DNA. In all, the sample yields over 100,000 distinct CDR3 sequences. Study conclusions and caveats: CXCR3-positive naive cells carried more hydrophobic TRB CDR3s than CXCR3-negative ones.

As for this clonotype: What it recognizes is unknown.

The germline V gene has CDR1 SGHRS and CDR2 YFSETQ. The CDR3 spans 14 residues. The TCR originated in a human donor in good health. Some clones in this sample may be carry-over from other donors' samples. This chain links TRBV5-1 with TRBJ2-7; no DNA is available, so the TRBD1 call from TCRdb remains unchecked. Sequences were obtained from naive CXCR3+ CD8+ T cells from blood. Subset denoted: CD45RO-CCR7+CD27+CD95- naive CD8+ T cells expressing CXCR3 (TNR3+). Here the CDR3 reads CASSLRTAADEQYF. Using reference TRBV5-1 and TRBJ2-7 for the parts outside the CDR3, the full variable domain is KAGVTQTPRYLIKTRGQQVTLSCSPISGHRSVSWYQQTPGQGLQFLFEYFSETQRNKGNFPGRFSGRQFSNSRSEMNVSTLELGDSALYLCASSLRTAADEQYFGPGTRLTVT.